This T cell receptor (beta chain) was captured by sequencing in a study of T cell repertoires in cytomegalovirus infection. Each CDR3 protein is one row after TCRdb ran MiXCR on the reads. The sample holds more than 85,000 distinct CDR3 sequences, about 28% seen once. As for this clonotype: Its antigen is undetermined.

Sample: CD8+ T cells from cultured PBMCs, taken from culture after CMV antigen stimulation. The sequence was obtained from a human donor in good health (CMV status not recorded). Some clones in this sample may be carry-over from other donors' samples.

The chain's CDR3 is CASSHRPPGTGELFF. CDR3 coding DNA: TGTGCCAGCAGTCACAGGCCCCCGGGGACCGGGGAGCTGTTTTTT. The chain has TRBV3-1 and TRBJ2-2; tentatively, D is TRBD1 or TRBD2 (5 bases each). Germline V gene lookup returns CDR1 LGHDT and CDR2 YNNKEL (reference sequence). The CDR3 runs to 15 residues. V lost 6 bases to trimming and J lost 5 bases, with 16 bases between them.